The entry that follows covers one TCR beta chain sequence. Germline V gene sequence: CDR1 MDHEN, CDR2 SYDVKM. There are 16 residues in the CDR3. V dropped 6 bases and J dropped 1 base, with 18 bases sitting between them. The method was immunoSEQ multiplex PCR; TCRdb's version includes in-frame clones alone and lacks a portion of them. The repertoire holds about 90,000 clones, with approximately 93% as singletons. This sample is part of a study of control samples from healthy donors and cancer patients. The sequencing sample was made of blood. The chain has TRBV28 and TRBJ1-2, with TRBD1 as a possible D gene (6 bases). The clonotype comes from a woman aged 25 to 39 in good health. CDR3 DNA: TGTGCCAGCAGCTTAGGAGACAGGACGTATAACTATGGCTACACCTTC. As protein: CASSLGDRTYNYGYTF.